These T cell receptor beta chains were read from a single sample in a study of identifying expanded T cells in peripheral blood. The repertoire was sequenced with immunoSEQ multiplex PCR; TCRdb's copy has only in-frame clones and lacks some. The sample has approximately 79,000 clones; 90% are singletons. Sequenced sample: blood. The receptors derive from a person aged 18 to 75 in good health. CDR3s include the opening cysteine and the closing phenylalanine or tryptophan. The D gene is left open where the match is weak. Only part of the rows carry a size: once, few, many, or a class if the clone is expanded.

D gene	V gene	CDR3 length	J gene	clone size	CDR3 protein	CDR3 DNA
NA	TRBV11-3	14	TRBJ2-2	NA	CASSLEGDTGELFF	TGTGCCAGCAGCTTAGAGGGGGACACCGGGGAGCTGTTTTTT
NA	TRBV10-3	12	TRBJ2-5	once	CASGGSRETQYF	TGTGCCTCAGGGGGGTCGCGGGAGACCCAGTACTTC
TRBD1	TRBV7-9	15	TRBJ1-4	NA	CASSLAGTGNEKLFF	TGTGCCAGCAGCTTGGCTGGGACAGGGAATGAAAAACTGTTTTTT
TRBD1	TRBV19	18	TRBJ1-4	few	CASSPPPGQGEDNEKLFF	TGTGCCAGTAGTCCTCCCCCGGGACAGGGGGAAGATAATGAAAAACTGTTTTTT
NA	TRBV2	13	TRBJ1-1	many	CASSEVPGTEAFF	TGTGCCAGCAGTGAAGTCCCAGGGACAGAAGCTTTCTTT
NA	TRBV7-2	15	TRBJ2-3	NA	CASIRSGMSTDTQYF	TGTGCCAGCATCAGGTCGGGGATGAGCACAGATACGCAGTATTTT
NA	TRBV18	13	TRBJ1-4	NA	CASSPRTAEKLFF	TGTGCCAGCTCACCCCGGACAGCTGAAAAACTGTTTTTT
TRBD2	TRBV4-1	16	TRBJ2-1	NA	CASSQDMAGAGNEQFF	TGCGCCAGCAGCCAAGATATGGCGGGAGCGGGGAATGAGCAGTTCTTC
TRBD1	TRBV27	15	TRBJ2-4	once	CASSLSTTGKNIQYF	TGTGCCAGCAGTTTATCGACGACAGGGAAAAACATTCAGTACTTC
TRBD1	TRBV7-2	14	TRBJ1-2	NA	CASSRTGFDYGYTF	TGTGCCAGCTCTCGGACAGGGTTCGACTATGGCTACACCTTC
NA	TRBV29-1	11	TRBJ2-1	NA	CSVEGIGEQFF	TGCAGCGTTGAGGGGATCGGGGAGCAGTTCTTC
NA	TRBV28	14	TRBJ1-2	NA	CASRRGLPNYGYTF	TGTGCCAGCAGGAGGGGCCTACCCAACTATGGCTACACCTTC
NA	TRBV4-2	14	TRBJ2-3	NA	CASSQDRRSDTQYF	TGTGCCAGCAGCCAAGATCGTCGGTCAGATACGCAGTATTTT
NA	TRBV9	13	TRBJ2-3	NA	CASSVVTAYPQYF	TGTGCCAGCAGCGTAGTCACAGCCTATCCGCAGTATTTT
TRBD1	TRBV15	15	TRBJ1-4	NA	CATSRDRQGREKLFF	TGTGCCACCAGCAGAGATCGACAGGGGAGAGAAAAACTGTTTTTT
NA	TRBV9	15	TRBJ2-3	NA	CASSVSPGEGATQYF	TGTGCCAGCAGCGTATCCCCGGGAGAGGGAGCCACGCAGTATTTT
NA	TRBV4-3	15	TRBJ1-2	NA	CASSQDTTANYGYTF	TGCGCCAGCAGCCAAGATACAACAGCCAACTATGGCTACACCTTC
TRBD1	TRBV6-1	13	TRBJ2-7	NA	CASHRGDSYEQYF	TGTGCCAGCCACAGGGGGGACTCCTACGAGCAGTACTTC
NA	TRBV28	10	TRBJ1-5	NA	CASSRRSQHF	TGTGCCAGCAGTAGGAGAAGCCAGCATTTT
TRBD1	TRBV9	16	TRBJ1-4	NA	CASSVGDRGLNEKLFF	TGTGCCAGCAGCGTAGGGGACAGGGGACTTAATGAAAAACTGTTTTTT
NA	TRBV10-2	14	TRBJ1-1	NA	CASSELQGNTEAFF	TGCGCCAGCAGTGAGTTGCAGGGGAACACTGAAGCTTTCTTT
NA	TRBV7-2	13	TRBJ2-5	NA	CASSFAGEETQYF	TGTGCCAGCAGCTTCGCGGGTGAAGAGACCCAGTACTTC
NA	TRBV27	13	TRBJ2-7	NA	CASMGGLRSEQYF	TGTGCCAGCATGGGGGGCCTGCGATCCGAGCAGTACTTC
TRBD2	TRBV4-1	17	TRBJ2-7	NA	CASSQVGSSGVSYEQYF	TGCGCCAGCAGCCAAGTAGGCTCTAGCGGGGTCTCCTACGAGCAGTACTTC
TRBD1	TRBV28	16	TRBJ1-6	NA	CASKISRDRDSSPLHF	TGTGCCAGCAAAATTAGCCGGGACAGGGATTCATCACCCCTCCACTTT
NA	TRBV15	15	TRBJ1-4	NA	CATSRDRGTDEKLFF	TGTGCCACCAGCAGGGACCGGGGTACGGATGAAAAACTGTTTTTT
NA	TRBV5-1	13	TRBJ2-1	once	CASSSTRDNEQFF	TGCGCCAGCAGCTCGACTAGAGACAATGAGCAGTTCTTC
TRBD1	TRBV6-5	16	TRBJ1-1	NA	CASSYLRQGGSPEAFF	TGTGCCAGCAGTTACTTACGACAGGGAGGGTCCCCTGAAGCTTTCTTT
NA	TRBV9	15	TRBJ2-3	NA	CASSVDLDSTDTQYF	TGTGCCAGCAGCGTAGATTTGGACAGCACAGATACGCAGTATTTT
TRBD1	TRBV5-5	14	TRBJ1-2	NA	CASSATGVVRGYTF	TGTGCCAGCAGCGCTACAGGGGTCGTGCGAGGCTACACCTTC
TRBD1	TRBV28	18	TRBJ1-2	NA	CASSQGTGKIETTMGYTF	TGTGCCAGCAGTCAAGGGACAGGGAAGATCGAGACGACTATGGGCTACACCTTC
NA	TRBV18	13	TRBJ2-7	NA	CASSPPASNEQYF	TGTGCCAGCTCACCACCGGCCAGTAACGAGCAGTACTTC
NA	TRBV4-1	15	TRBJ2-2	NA	CASSQEGQNTGELFF	TGCGCCAGCAGCCAGGAGGGACAAAACACCGGGGAGCTGTTTTTT
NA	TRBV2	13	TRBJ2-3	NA	CASTGTITDTQYF	TGTGCCAGCACGGGAACAATCACAGATACGCAGTATTTT
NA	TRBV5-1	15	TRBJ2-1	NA	CASSPREISYNEQFF	TGCGCCAGCAGCCCTCGAGAGATATCCTACAATGAGCAGTTCTTC
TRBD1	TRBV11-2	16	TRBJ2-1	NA	CASSRIEQGARNEQFF	TGTGCCAGCAGCCGAATCGAACAGGGGGCAAGAAATGAGCAGTTCTTC
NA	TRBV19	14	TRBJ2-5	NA	CASSDTGLGETQYF	TGTGCCAGTAGTGACACAGGGCTCGGAGAGACCCAGTACTTC
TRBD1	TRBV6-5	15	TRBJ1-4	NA	CASSYSGTEDEKLFF	TGTGCCAGCAGTTACTCCGGGACAGAGGATGAAAAACTGTTTTTT
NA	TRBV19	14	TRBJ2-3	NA	CASSIGLHTDTQYF	TGTGCCAGTAGTATAGGACTCCACACAGATACGCAGTATTTT
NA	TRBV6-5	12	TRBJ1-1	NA	CASSYLNTEAFF	TGTGCCAGCAGTTACTTGAACACTGAAGCTTTCTTT
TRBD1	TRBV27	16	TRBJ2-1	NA	CASSHRQGESYNEQFF	TGTGCCAGCAGTCACAGACAGGGTGAATCCTACAATGAGCAGTTCTTC
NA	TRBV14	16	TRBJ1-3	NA	CASSHRHDSSGNTIYF	TGTGCCAGCAGCCACCGCCACGACAGCTCTGGAAACACCATATATTTT
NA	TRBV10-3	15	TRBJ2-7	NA	CAISVSTGSSYEQYF	TGTGCCATCAGCGTCTCGACGGGTAGCTCCTACGAGCAGTACTTC
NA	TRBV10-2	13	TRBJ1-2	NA	CASSISGRDSYTF	TGCGCCAGCAGTATTAGCGGTAGGGACAGCTACACCTTC